This T cell receptor beta chain was captured by sequencing in a study of T cells in Graves' hyperthyroidism and ophthalmopathy. Study-level results: Blood held most thyroid clonotypes expanded above 0.001 frequency.

There were TCR beta CDR3 regions amplified from RNA transcripts. With the HTBI primer set, the TCR CDR3 went through a first round of RT-PCR. TCRdb used MiXCR to reprocess the multiplex PCR reads, holding one entry per CDR3 protein. The table includes hundreds of thousands of distinct CDR3 sequences, about 45% detected once. This CDR3 contains 13 residues. Germline CDR1 and CDR2: ENHRY and SYGVKD. On this clonotype: Its matching antigen is unknown. A junction boundary mismatches the germline segment, possibly from a read error.

The rearrangement links TRBV10-3 to TRBJ2-7; D is unclear. The sequencing sample was made of peripheral blood or thyroid tissue (not recorded which). This clonotype was sampled from a woman between 18 and 30 years old with Graves' hyperthyroidism. In DNA form, the CDR3 reads TGTGCCAGCAGTGTTGACATTGCCTACGAGCAGTACTTC. Translated, it gives CASSVDIAYEQYF.